This TCR beta chain stems from a study of blood T cell repertoires in COVID-19. The germline V gene has CDR1 LNHDA and CDR2 SQIVND (reference sequence). V shed 5 bases and J shed 0 bases, with 10 bases lying between them. This CDR3 has 14 amino acids. The method was immunoSEQ multiplex PCR; TCRdb's version includes in-frame clones alone and lacks a portion of them. The sample carries about 130,000 clones, around 80% recorded once. The V gene is TRBV19, the J gene TRBJ1-1; D not certain. The sequencing input was peripheral blood. The clonotype comes from a man in his forties with active or convalescent COVID-19. The CDR3 loop reads CASSSGVMNTEAFF. Written as DNA, the CDR3 is TGTGCCAGTAGTTCCGGGGTTATGAACACTGAAGCTTTCTTT.